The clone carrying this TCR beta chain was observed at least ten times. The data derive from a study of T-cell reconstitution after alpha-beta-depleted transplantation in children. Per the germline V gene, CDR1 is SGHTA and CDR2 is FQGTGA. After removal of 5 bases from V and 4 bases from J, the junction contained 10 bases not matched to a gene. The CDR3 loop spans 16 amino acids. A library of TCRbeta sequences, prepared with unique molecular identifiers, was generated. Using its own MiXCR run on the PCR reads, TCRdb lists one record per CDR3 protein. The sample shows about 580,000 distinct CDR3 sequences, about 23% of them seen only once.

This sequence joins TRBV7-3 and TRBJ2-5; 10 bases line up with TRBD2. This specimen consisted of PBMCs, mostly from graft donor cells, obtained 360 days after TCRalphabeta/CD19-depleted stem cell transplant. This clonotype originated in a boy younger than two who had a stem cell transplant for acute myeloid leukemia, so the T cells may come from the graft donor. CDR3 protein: CASSLTPSGGGETQYF. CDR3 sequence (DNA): TGTGCCAGCAGCCTCACCCCTAGCGGGGGAGGAGAGACCCAGTACTTC.